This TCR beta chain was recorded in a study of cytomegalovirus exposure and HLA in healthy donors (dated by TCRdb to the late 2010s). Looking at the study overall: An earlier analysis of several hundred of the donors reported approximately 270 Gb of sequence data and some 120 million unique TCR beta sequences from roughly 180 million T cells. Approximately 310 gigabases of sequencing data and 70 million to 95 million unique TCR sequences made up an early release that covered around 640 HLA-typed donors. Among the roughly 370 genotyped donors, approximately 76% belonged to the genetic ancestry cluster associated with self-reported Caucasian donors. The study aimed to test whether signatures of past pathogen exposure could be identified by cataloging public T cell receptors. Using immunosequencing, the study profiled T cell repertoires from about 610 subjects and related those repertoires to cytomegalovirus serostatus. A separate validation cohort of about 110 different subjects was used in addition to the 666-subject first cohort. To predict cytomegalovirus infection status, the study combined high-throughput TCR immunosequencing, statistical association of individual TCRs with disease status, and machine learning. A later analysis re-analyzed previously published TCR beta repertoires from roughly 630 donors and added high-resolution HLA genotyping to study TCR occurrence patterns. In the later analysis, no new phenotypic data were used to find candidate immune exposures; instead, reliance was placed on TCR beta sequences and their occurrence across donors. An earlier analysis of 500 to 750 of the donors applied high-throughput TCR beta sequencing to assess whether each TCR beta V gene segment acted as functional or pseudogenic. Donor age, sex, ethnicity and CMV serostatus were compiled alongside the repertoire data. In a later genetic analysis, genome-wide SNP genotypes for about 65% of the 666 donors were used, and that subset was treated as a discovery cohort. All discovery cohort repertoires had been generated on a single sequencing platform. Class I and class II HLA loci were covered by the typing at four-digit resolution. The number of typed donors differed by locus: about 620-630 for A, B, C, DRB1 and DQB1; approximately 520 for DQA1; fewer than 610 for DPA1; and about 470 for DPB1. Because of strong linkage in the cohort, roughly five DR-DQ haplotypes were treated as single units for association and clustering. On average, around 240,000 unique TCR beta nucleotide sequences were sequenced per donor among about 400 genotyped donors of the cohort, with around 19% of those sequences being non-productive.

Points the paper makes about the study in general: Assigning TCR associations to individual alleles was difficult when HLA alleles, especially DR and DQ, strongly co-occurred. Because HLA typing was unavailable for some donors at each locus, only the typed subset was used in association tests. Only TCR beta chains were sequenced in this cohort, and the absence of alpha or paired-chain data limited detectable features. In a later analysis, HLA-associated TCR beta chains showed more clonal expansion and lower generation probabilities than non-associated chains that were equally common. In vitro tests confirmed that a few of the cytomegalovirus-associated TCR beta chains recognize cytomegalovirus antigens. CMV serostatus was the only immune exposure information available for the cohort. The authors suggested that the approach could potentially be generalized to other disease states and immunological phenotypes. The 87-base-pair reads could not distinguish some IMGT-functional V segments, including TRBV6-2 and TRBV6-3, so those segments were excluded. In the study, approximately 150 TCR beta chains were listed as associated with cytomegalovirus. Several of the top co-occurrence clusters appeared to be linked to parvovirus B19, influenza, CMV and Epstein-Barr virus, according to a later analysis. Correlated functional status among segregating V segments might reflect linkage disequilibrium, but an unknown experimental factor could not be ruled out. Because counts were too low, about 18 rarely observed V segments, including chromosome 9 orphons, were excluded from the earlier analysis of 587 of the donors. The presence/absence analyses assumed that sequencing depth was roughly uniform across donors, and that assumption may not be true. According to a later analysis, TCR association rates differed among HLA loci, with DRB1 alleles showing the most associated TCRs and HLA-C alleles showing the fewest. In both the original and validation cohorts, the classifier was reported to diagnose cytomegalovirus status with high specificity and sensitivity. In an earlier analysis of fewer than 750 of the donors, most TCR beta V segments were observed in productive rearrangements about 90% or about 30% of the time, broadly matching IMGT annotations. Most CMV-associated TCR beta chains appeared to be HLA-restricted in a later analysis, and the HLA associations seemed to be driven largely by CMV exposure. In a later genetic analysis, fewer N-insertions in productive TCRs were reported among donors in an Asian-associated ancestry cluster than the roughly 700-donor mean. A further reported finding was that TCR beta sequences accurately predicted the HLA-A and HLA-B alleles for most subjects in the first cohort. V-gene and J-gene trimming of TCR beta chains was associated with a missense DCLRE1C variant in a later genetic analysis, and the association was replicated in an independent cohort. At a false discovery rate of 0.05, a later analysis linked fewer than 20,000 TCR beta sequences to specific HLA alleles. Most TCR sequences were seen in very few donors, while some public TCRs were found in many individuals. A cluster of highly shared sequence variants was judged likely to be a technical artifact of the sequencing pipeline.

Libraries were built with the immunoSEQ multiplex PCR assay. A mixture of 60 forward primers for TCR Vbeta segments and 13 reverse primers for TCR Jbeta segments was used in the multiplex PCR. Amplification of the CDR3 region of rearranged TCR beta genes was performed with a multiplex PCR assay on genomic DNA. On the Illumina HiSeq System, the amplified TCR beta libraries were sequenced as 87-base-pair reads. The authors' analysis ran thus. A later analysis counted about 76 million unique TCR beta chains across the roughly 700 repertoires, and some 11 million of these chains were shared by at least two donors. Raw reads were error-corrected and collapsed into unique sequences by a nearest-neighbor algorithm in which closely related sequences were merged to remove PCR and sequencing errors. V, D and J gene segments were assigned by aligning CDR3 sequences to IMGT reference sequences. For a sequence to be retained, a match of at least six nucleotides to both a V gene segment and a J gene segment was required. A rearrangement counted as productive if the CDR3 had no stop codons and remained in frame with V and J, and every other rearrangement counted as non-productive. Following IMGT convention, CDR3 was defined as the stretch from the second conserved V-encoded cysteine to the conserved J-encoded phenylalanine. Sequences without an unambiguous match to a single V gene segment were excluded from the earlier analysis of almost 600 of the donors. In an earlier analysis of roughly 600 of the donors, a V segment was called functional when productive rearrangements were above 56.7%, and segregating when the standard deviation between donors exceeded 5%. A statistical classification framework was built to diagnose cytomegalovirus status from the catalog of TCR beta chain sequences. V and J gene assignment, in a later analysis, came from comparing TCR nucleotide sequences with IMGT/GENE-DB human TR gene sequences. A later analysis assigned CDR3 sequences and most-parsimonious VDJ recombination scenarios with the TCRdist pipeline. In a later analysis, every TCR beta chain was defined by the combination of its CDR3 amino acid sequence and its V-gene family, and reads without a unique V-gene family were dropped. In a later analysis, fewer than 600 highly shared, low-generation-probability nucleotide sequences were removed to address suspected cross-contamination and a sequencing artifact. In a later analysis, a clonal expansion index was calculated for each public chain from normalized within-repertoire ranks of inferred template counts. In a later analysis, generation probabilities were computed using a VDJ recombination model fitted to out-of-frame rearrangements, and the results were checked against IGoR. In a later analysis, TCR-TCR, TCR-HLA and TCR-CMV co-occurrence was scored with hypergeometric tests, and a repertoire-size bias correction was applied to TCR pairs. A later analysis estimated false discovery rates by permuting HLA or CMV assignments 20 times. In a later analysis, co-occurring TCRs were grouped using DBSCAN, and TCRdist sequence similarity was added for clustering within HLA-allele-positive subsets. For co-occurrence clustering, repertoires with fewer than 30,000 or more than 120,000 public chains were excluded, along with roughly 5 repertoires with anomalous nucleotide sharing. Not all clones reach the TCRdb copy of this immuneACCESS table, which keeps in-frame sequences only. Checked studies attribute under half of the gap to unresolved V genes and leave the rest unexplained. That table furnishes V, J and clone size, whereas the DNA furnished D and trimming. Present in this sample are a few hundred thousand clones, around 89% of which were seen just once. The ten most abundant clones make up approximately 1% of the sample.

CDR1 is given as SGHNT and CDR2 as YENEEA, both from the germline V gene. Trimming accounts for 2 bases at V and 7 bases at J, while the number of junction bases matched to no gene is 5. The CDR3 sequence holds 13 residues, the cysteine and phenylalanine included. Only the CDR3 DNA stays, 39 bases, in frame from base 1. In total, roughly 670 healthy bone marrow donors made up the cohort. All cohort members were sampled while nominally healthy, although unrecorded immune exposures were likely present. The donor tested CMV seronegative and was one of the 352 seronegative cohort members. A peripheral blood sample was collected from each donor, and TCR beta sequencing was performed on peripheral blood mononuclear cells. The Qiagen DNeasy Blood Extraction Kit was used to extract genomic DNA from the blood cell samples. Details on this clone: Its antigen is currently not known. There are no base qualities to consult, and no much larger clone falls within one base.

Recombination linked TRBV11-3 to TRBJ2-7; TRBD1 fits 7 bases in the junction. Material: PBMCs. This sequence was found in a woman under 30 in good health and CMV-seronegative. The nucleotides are TGTGCCAGCAGCTTAAAGGGGGCGAGTGAGCAGTACTTC. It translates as CASSLKGASEQYF. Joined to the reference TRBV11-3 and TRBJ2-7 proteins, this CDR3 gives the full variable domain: EAGVVQSPRYKIIEKKQPVAFWCNPISGHNTLYWYLQNLGQGPELLIRYENEEAVDDSQLPKDRFSAERLKGVDSTLKIQPAELGDSAVYLCASSLKGASEQYFGPGTRLTVT.